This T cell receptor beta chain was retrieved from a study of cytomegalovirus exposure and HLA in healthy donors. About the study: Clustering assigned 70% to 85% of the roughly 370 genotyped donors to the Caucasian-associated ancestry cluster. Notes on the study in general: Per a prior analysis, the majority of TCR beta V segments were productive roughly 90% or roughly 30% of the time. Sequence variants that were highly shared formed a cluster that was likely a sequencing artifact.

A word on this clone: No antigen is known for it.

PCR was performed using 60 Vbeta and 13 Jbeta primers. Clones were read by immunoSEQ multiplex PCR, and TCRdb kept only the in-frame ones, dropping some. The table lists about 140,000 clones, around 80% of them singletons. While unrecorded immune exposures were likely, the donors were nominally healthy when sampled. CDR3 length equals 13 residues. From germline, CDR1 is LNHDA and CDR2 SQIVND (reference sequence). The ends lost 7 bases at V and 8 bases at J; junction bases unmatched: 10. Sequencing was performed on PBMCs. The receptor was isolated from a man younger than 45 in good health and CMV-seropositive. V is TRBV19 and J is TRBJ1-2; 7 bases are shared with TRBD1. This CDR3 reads CASTIDRDGGYTF. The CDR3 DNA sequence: TGTGCCAGTACCATAGACAGGGATGGGGGCTACACCTTC.